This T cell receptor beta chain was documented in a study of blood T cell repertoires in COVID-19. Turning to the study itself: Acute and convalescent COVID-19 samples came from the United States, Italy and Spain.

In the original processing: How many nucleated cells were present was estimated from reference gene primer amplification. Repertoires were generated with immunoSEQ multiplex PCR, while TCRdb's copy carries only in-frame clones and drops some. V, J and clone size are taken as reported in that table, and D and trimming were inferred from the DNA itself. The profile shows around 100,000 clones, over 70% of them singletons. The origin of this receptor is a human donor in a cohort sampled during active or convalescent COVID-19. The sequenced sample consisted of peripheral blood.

CDR3 amino acids: CASSRRTGGLNTEAFF. DNA of the CDR3: TGTGCCAGTAGTCGTCGGACAGGGGGGTTGAACACTGAAGCTTTCTTT. The chain joins TRBV19 to TRBJ1-1; 10 positions agree with TRBD1. V lost 5 bases and J lost 0; bases outside the gene matches: 6. Germline V lookup: CDR1 LNHDA, CDR2 SQIVND (reference sequence). This CDR3 is built from 16 residues. The full variable domain, rest sourced from reference TRBV19 and TRBJ1-1, is DGGITQSPKYLFRKEGQNVTLSCEQNLNHDAMYWYRQDPGQGLRLIYYSQIVNDFQKGDIAEGYSVSREKKESFPLTVTSAQKNPTAFYLCASSRRTGGLNTEAFFGQGTRLTVV.